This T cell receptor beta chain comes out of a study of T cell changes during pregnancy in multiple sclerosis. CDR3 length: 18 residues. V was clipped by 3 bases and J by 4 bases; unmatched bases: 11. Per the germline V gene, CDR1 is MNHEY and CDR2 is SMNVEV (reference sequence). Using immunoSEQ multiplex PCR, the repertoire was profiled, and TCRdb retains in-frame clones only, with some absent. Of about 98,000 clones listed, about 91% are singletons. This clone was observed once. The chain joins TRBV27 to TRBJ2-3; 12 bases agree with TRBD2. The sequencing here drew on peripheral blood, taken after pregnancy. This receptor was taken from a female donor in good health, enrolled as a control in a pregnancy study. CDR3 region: CASSLRRTSGVSADTQYF. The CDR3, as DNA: TGTGCCAGCAGTTTGAGGAGGACTAGCGGGGTTTCAGCAGATACGCAGTATTTT.